This T cell receptor (beta chain) was found in a study of T cell responses to AZD1222 COVID-19 vaccine. Only in-frame clones appear in the TCRdb table, and some are missing; sequencing was by immunoSEQ multiplex PCR. The sample contains some 120,000 clones, approximately 90% of which appear only once. As for this clone: Other DNA sequences in the same sample also yield this CDR3.

This CDR3 has 13 residues. The ends were cut back, 0 bases at V and 0 bases at J, with 3 bases in the middle. Germline loops: CDR1 SGDLS, CDR2 YYNGEE. Sequencing was performed on peripheral blood, taken 28 days after the second AZD1222 dose. This clonotype was sampled from an adult who received the AZD1222 COVID-19 vaccine. The chain combines TRBV9 with TRBJ1-1; D gene uncertain. CDR3 sequence (DNA): TGTGCCAGCAGCGTAGATATGAACACTGAAGCTTTCTTT. This encodes CASSVDMNTEAFF.